This entry lists 22 T cell receptor beta chains sequenced from one sample in a study of blood T cells in healthy people across ages. A second PCR, run for roughly 7 to 11 cycles, used a sample-barcoded 5' primer plus a J-beta primer mix. TCRdb processed the 5' RACE reads anew with MiXCR; each CDR3 protein has one entry. The sample holds 910,000 or so distinct CDR3 sequences; just over 50% are singletons and the top ten take 20% to 25%. The specimen sequenced was blood. The receptors come from a woman in her sixties or seventies in good health.

The chain links TRBV28 to TRBJ1-2, with D unclear. The V end lost 3 bases, the J end lost 7 bases, and 9 bases lay between the germline ends. The CDR3 runs to 12 residues. Germline values: CDR1 MDHEN, CDR2 SYDVKM. This CDR3 is CASSLDVAGYTF. As DNA, the CDR3 is TGTGCCAGCAGTTTGGACGTTGCTGGCTACACCTTC.

This clonotype was observed once. This chain links TRBV7-2 with TRBJ2-5; perhaps D is TRBD1 or TRBD2 (6 bases each). Near its end, the DNA agrees better with TRBJ2-4, so the J call may be wrong. The CDR3 runs 15 residues. Germline V lookup: CDR1 SGHTA, CDR2 FQGNSA. The DNA of the CDR3 is TGTGCCAGCAGCCCTTTAAGGGGGGCGGGAAACATTCAGTACTTC. Amino acid sequence: CASSPLRGAGNIQYF.

This clonotype was found a few times. A much larger clone sits a single nucleotide away, making a read error possible. The chain couples TRBV14 to TRBJ2-7; D is perhaps TRBD1 or TRBD2 (5 bases each). The CDR3 runs 14 residues. Germline V gene data show CDR1 as SGHDN and CDR2 as FVKESK. DNA for the CDR3: TGTGCCAGCAGCCACCTTCCGGGACCCTACAAGCAGTACTTC. This encodes CASSHLPGPYKQYF.

The chain carries TRBV4-1 and TRBJ1-1, with a weak D call TRBD1 (5 bases). Germline assignment: CDR1 MGHRA and CDR2 YSYEKL. The CDR3 loop spans 18 amino acids. With 0 bases removed from V and 0 bases from J, the gap between germline ends came to 17 bases. The CDR3 sequence: CASSQDIRDWGMNTEAFF. The CDR3 coding sequence is TGCGCCAGCAGCCAAGATATTAGGGACTGGGGGATGAACACTGAAGCTTTCTTT.

This clonotype has a handful of counts. The chain carries TRBV7-9 and TRBJ2-7; D is ambiguous. Deletions cut 2 bases from V and 3 bases from J, with 14 bases between. This CDR3 has 15 amino acids. Germline V CDR1 and CDR2: SEHNR, FQNEAQ (reference sequence). The CDR3 here is CASSLRNRSSYEQYF. In nucleotides, the CDR3 is TGTGCCAGCAGCTTAAGGAACAGATCTAGCTACGAGCAGTACTTC.

V gene TRBV2 combines with J gene TRBJ2-1; D may be TRBD1 or TRBD2 (5 bases each). V shed 6 bases and J shed 4 bases, with 13 bases lying between them. The CDR3 consists of 14 residues. The germline CDR1 and CDR2 sequences are SNHLY and FYNNEI. CDR3 loop: CASSGTESYNEQFF. The DNA of the CDR3 is TGTGCCAGCAGCGGGACCGAATCTTACAATGAGCAGTTCTTC. The full variable domain, its missing parts supplied by reference TRBV2 and TRBJ2-1, is EPEVTQTPSHQVTQMGQEVILRCVPISNHLYFYWYRQILGQKVEFLVSFYNNEISEKSEIFDDQFSVERPDGSNFTLKIRSTKLEDSAMYFCASSGTESYNEQFFGPGTRLTVL.

The gene calls are TRBV20-1 and TRBJ2-7; weak D call: TRBD1 (6 bases). Judging by the DNA end, TRBJ2-5 fits better; the J call may be wrong. The CDR3 loop spans 12 amino acids. Germline V gene sequence: CDR1 DFQATT, CDR2 SNEGSKA (reference sequence). CDR3 sequence: CSAVSRGETQYF. CDR3 DNA sequence: TGCAGTGCCGTAAGCAGGGGAGAGACCCAGTACTTC.

This rearrangement joins TRBV10-3 to TRBJ2-5; D possibly corresponds to TRBD2 (6 bases). There are 12 residues in the CDR3. Trimming shortened V by 0 bases and J by 11 bases, and 10 bases separated the two germline ends. The germline gives CDR1 ENHRY, CDR2 SYGVKD. CDR3 amino acids: CAISESGGAQYF. DNA of the CDR3: TGTGCCATCAGTGAGTCGGGGGGAGCTCAGTACTTC.

Only a few counts were recorded for this clonotype. The rearrangement uses TRBV9 and TRBJ2-7, with D possibly called TRBD1 or TRBD2 (5 bases each). The CDR3 runs 14 residues. V lost 4 bases to trimming and J lost 3 bases, with 14 bases between them. CDR1 is SGDLS, CDR2 YYNGEE, per germline. CDR3 sequence: CASSIGDGFYEQYF. The CDR3 nucleotides are TGTGCCAGCAGCATAGGGGACGGGTTCTACGAGCAGTACTTC.

The chain combines TRBV3-1 with TRBJ1-2, with D tentatively TRBD1 (6 bases). This CDR3 contains 16 residues. Per germline, CDR1 LGHDT and CDR2 YNNKEL (reference sequence). Trimming removed 3 bases from V and 8 bases from J, with 22 bases in between. As DNA, the CDR3 is TGTGCCAGCAGCCATTTACAACCAGGGGAGGGTCTCGGCTACACCTTC. Encoded protein: CASSHLQPGEGLGYTF.

Concerning this clonotype: Sequence at one end of the junction differs from germline and may be a read error. This chain joins TRBV7-2 and TRBJ1-4; 7 nucleotides align to TRBD1. The CDR3 is 15 residues long. CDR1 and CDR2 (germline): SGHTA, FQGNSA. CDR3 bases: TGTGCCTGCAGCTTAGCCTGGGACAGCGCGGAAAAACTGTTTTTT. Amino acids: CACSLAWDSAEKLFF. The variable domain in full, completed from reference TRBV7-2 and TRBJ1-4, reads GAGVSQSPSNKVTEKGKDVELRCDPISGHTALYWYRQSLGQGLEFLIYFQGNSAPDKSGLPSDRFSAERTGGSVSTLTIQRTQQEDSAVYLCACSLAWDSAEKLFFGSGTQLSVL.

With regard to this clonotype: The junction and the germline gene differ at one end; a read error may be behind it. The rearrangement links TRBV3-1 to TRBJ2-5, with D possibly TRBD1 on 7 matching bases. From germline, CDR1 is LGHDT and CDR2 YNNKEL (reference sequence). The CDR3 contains 15 residues. For the CDR3, the DNA is TGTGCCGGCAGCCCTCAGACAGGGAGGTACAATGAGCAGTACTTC. It yields the protein CAGSPQTGRYNEQYF.

This clonotype was seen more than once but under ten times. V is TRBV7-9 and J is TRBJ2-7, with TRBD1 matching 7 bases. The V gene end was trimmed by 6 bases and the J gene end by 3 bases; junction bases not matched to a gene: 8. The CDR3 runs to 14 residues. The germline CDR1 and CDR2 sequences are SEHNR and FQNEAQ (reference sequence). CDR3 in DNA: TGTGCCAGCAGGACTGGACAGGACGGCTACGAGCAGTACTTC. Translation: CASRTGQDGYEQYF.

This clonotype has more than one count but fewer than ten. The CDR3 here is CASSESSDPRIQYF. Here the CDR3 DNA reads TGCGCCAGCAGTGAGTCTTCAGATCCGAGAATCCAGTACTTC. The V gene is TRBV10-1, the J gene TRBJ2-5; D uncertain. V gave up 0 bases and J gave up 10 bases, with 15 bases separating them. This CDR3 comprises 14 residues. The germline gives CDR1 WNHNN, CDR2 SYGVQD (reference sequence).

This clonotype was seen a handful of times. The chain joins TRBV20-1 to TRBJ1-1; D remains unclear. With 5 bases removed from V and 1 base from J, the gap between germline ends came to 8 bases. Germline assignment: CDR1 DFQATT and CDR2 SNEGSKA (reference sequence). CDR3 length: 12 amino acids. CDR3: CSAFPGNTEAFF. In nucleotides, the CDR3 is TGCAGTGCTTTCCCAGGGAACACTGAAGCTTTCTTT.

This clonotype was picked up a small number of times. The rearrangement links TRBV29-1 to TRBJ2-7; 8 nucleotides agree with TRBD2. This CDR3 has 13 amino acids. Germline assignment: CDR1 SQVTM and CDR2 ANQGSEA. V shed 4 bases, J shed 6 bases, and the junction held 8 bases outside the gene matches. DNA for the CDR3: TGCAGCGTTGGTCTGCGACTAGCGTCCGAGCAGTACTTC. Translation: CSVGLRLASEQYF.

The chain carries TRBV6-1 and TRBJ2-7, with a weak D call TRBD2 (5 bases). This CDR3 comprises 13 residues. Trimming cost V 2 bases and J 2 bases, with 7 bases left between them. Germline V lookup: CDR1 MNHNS, CDR2 SASEGT. CDR3 loop: CASSESGTYEQYF. The CDR3 DNA is TGTGCCAGCAGTGAATCGGGGACCTACGAGCAGTACTTC.

V is TRBV7-2 and J is TRBJ2-7; possibly TRBD1 for D (6 bases). This CDR3 has 17 residues. V lost 1 base, J lost 0 bases, and 16 bases lay in between. Germline values: CDR1 SGHTA, CDR2 FQGNSA. The CDR3 DNA reads as TGTGCCAGCAGCTTAGGGGGTCACAGGGTTCCCTCCTACGAGCAGTACTTC. Its translation is CASSLGGHRVPSYEQYF.

This clonotype has a handful of counts. The chain carries TRBV10-3 and TRBJ2-7; 8 positions match TRBD1. CDR1 and CDR2 (germline): ENHRY, SYGVKD. The CDR3 runs to 13 residues. The ends lost 7 bases at V and 4 bases at J; junction bases unmatched: 6. For the CDR3, the DNA is TGTGCCATCAACCAGGGGGCTGTTTACGAGCAGTACTTC. This translates into CAINQGAVYEQYF.

The chain carries TRBV13 and TRBJ2-7; D might be TRBD1 (6 bases). V lost 5 bases, J lost 3 bases, and 11 bases lay in between. CDR1 is PRHDT, CDR2 FYEKMQ, per germline (reference sequence). This CDR3 region has 13 residues. CDR3 nucleotide sequence: TGTGCCAGCAGCGGACAGTATAACTACGAGCAGTACTTC. Translation: CASSGQYNYEQYF.

This chain links TRBV7-3 with TRBJ1-2, with 7 bases aligning to TRBD1. Unmatched junction bases numbered 11, after V lost 4 bases and J lost 6 bases. The germline CDR1 and CDR2 sequences are SGHTA and FQGTGA. There are 15 residues in the CDR3. CDR3 amino acids: CASSSTGLTGNGYTF. Written as DNA, the CDR3 is TGTGCCAGCAGCTCAACCGGGTTGACAGGGAATGGCTACACCTTC.

This chain joins TRBV9 and TRBJ2-7; TRBD1 matches at 8 bases. Germline values: CDR1 SGDLS, CDR2 YYNGEE. The CDR3 is 15 amino acids. The trim removed 4 bases at V and 7 bases at J, leaving 13 bases unmatched. The CDR3 is CASSPRSRGQGEQYF. CDR3 in DNA: TGTGCCAGCAGCCCCAGATCCAGGGGGCAGGGAGAGCAGTACTTC.